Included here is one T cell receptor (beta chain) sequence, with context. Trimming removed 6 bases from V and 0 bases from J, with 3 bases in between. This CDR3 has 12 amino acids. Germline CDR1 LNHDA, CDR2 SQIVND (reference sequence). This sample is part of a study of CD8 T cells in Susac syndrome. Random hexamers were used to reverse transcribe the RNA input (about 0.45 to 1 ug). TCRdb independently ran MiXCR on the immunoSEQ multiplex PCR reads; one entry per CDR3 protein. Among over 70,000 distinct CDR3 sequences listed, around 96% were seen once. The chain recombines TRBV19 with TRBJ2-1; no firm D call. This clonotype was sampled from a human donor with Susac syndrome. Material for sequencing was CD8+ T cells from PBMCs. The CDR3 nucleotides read TGTGCCAGTAGGAACTCCTACAATGAGCAGTTCTTC. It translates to CASRNSYNEQFF.